This T cell receptor beta chain originates from a study of shared clonotypes between healthy human individuals. Study information: Donors consisted of a couple of women and three men between 18 and 49. Overall study results and limits: Few donors restricted represented genetic and exposure-history diversity. Sampling was confined to blood; repertoires within tissues likely differ.

Worth noting for this clone: The antigen is not known.

CD45RO-negative cells were positively selected for CCR7, leaving out terminally differentiated effector memory CD45RA+ cells. Assay: immunoSEQ multiplex PCR; the TCRdb copy retains only in-frame clones and omits some. Counted here are almost 700,000 clones, about 92% occurring once; the ten biggest clones make up about a quarter. V was pared by 1 base and J by 9 bases, with 16 bases between. The CDR3 is 14 residues long. From germline, CDR1 is SQVTM and CDR2 ANQGSEA. The sequenced material came from naive CD8+ T cells sorted from blood. The chain uses TRBV29-1 and TRBJ2-1; D possibly matches TRBD1 or TRBD2 (5 bases each). This TCR derives from a young man in good health. CDR3: CSVEGDPVFGEQFF. The CDR3 DNA follows: TGCAGCGTTGAAGGGGACCCAGTTTTCGGTGAGCAGTTCTTC.